These 21 T cell receptor beta chains were sequenced from one sample in a study of PD-1 blockade in classical Hodgkin lymphoma. Time point: cycle 4 day 1 (C4D1), after about 6 weeks of nivolumab. Every patient was affected by relapse after autologous stem cell transplantation, while exposure to brentuximab vedotin was not uniform. CD4+ T cells were purified from thawed PBMCs by magnetic negative selection. Method: immunoSEQ multiplex PCR; TCRdb's copy keeps in-frame clones and lacks some. The profile shows 29,000 or so clones, roughly 80% of them singletons. The sample in question was CD4+ T cells from blood, obtained before the fourth cycle of nivolumab. The receptor source for this set is a human donor with classical Hodgkin lymphoma.

The chain uses TRBV5-1 and TRBJ2-7, with 7 bases identical to TRBD1. V shed 6 bases and J 8 bases; nucleotides not matched to a gene: 14. Germline CDR1 and CDR2: SGHRS and YFSETQ. The CDR3 contains 14 residues. As DNA, the CDR3 is TGCGCCAGCACCCAAATGACAGGGAGCACGCAGCAGTACTTC. Translation gives CASTQMTGSTQQYF.

In DNA, the CDR3 is TGTGCCAGCTCCTCTGGACAGGGTTTACAGCCCCAGCATTTT. Translating gives CASSSGQGLQPQHF. This chain uses TRBV18 with TRBJ1-5; TRBD1 aligns across 8 bases. With 6 bases clipped from V and 7 bases from J, the junction kept 8 bases outside the gene matches. CDR1 and CDR2 from the germline V gene are KGHSH and LQKENI. This CDR3 is 14 amino acids long.

This chain links TRBV6-6 with TRBJ2-7, with D possibly TRBD1 on 6 matching bases. With 6 bases removed from V and 2 bases from J, the gap between germline ends came to 11 bases. This CDR3 contains 13 residues. Germline V gene data show CDR1 as MNHNY and CDR2 as SVGAGI (reference sequence). The CDR3 DNA is TGTGCCAGCAGGCGCACAGGGCCCTACGAGCAGTACTTC. Translation: CASRRTGPYEQYF.

The chain uses TRBV6-5 and TRBJ2-5; 7 bases are a match to TRBD2. V was clipped by 7 bases and J by 5 bases; unmatched bases: 13. The CDR3 consists of 15 residues. The germline gives CDR1 MNHEY, CDR2 SVGAGI. The CDR3 spells CASISYREEVETQYF. The DNA of the CDR3 is TGTGCCAGCATCTCCTACCGGGAGGAGGTGGAGACCCAGTACTTC.

The rearrangement joins TRBV28 to TRBJ1-1, with D maybe TRBD1 (6 bases). This CDR3 contains 12 residues. The germline V and J ends were trimmed by 3 bases and 7 bases, with 9 bases remaining between them. In germline, CDR1 is MDHEN, CDR2 SYDVKM. The CDR3 sequence is CASSLTGFEAFF. The CDR3 DNA follows: TGTGCCAGCAGTTTGACAGGTTTTGAAGCTTTCTTT.

This clone occurred once. The chain has TRBV6-6 and TRBJ2-3, with TRBD2 matching 8 bases. Germline-derived CDR1 and CDR2 are MNHNY and SVGAGI (reference sequence). V lost 8 bases to trimming and J lost 8 bases; unmatched junction nucleotides: 15. The CDR3 spans 15 residues. CDR3 DNA: TGTGCCAGCGACCCGGGGGGGTCCACCGGTTCTACGCAGTATTTT. Its protein is CASDPGGSTGSTQYF.

The chain is built from TRBV19 and TRBJ1-4; no definite D call. The V end was cut by 1 base, the J end by 2 bases, with 20 bases between. Per germline, CDR1 LNHDA and CDR2 SQIVND (reference sequence). The CDR3 runs to 19 residues. The CDR3 region is CASSIGLVGYTTTNEKLFF. The CDR3 DNA sequence: TGTGCCAGTAGTATAGGCCTTGTCGGGTATACGACGACTAATGAAAAACTGTTTTTT. The full variable domain, its missing parts supplied by reference TRBV19 and TRBJ1-4, is DGGITQSPKYLFRKEGQNVTLSCEQNLNHDAMYWYRQDPGQGLRLIYYSQIVNDFQKGDIAEGYSVSREKKESFPLTVTSAQKNPTAFYLCASSIGLVGYTTTNEKLFFGSGTQLSVL.

The rearrangement joins TRBV7-9 to TRBJ2-7; possible D gene TRBD2, 6 bases. The germline V and J ends were trimmed by 1 base and 3 bases, with 13 bases remaining between them. Germline V gene lookup returns CDR1 SEHNR and CDR2 FQNEAQ (reference sequence). The CDR3 runs to 15 residues. Here the CDR3 DNA reads TGTGCCAGCAGCTTAGTCGGGGGTCCATACTACGAGCAGTACTTC. Its translation: CASSLVGGPYYEQYF.

The chain recombines TRBV11-2 with TRBJ2-3; weak D call: TRBD1 (5 bases). CDR1 is SGHAT, CDR2 FQNNGV, per germline. CDR3 length: 15 residues. V was trimmed by 4 bases and J by 6 bases, leaving 17 bases between them. CDR3 in DNA: TGTGCCAGCAGCTCCTTACGGACATTGTCTGATACGCAGTATTTT. Translating it yields CASSSLRTLSDTQYF.

The genes are TRBV30 and TRBJ2-3; no definite D call. V was pared by 1 base and J by 2 bases, with 7 bases between. The CDR3 totals 13 residues. Germline V gives CDR1 GTSNPN, CDR2 SVGIG (reference sequence). CDR3 coding DNA: TGTGCCTGGAGTGGAATCCACACAGATACGCAGTATTTT. It yields the protein CAWSGIHTDTQYF.

This clone has a handful of counts. The V and J genes are TRBV5-1 and TRBJ1-1; D not resolved. In germline, CDR1 is SGHRS, CDR2 YFSETQ. V was shortened by 0 bases and J by 7 bases, with 7 bases between the two germline ends. The CDR3 is made up of 12 amino acids. The CDR3: CASSLVPGEAFF. The CDR3 region has the DNA TGCGCCAGCAGCTTGGTTCCGGGTGAAGCTTTCTTT.

This rearrangement joins TRBV5-1 to TRBJ1-3; D unclear. The germline V and J ends were trimmed by 0 bases and 0 bases, with 10 bases remaining between them. Germline loops: CDR1 SGHRS, CDR2 YFSETQ. The CDR3 totals 16 residues. The CDR3 spells CASSLEGLNSGNTIYF. The CDR3 coding sequence is TGCGCCAGCAGCTTGGAAGGGCTCAACTCTGGAAACACCATATATTTT.

CDR3 in amino acids: CASTGGGLPYNEQFF. The CDR3 DNA reads TGCGCCAGCACCGGCGGGGGGCTCCCCTACAATGAGCAGTTCTTC. The V gene is TRBV5-1, the J gene TRBJ2-1, with TRBD2 matching 8 bases. Germline CDR1 and CDR2: SGHRS and YFSETQ. Trimming removed 6 bases from V and 2 bases from J; junction bases left unmatched: 7. This CDR3 is 15 amino acids long.

The chain couples TRBV18 to TRBJ1-1; D remains unclear. CDR1 and CDR2 from the germline V gene are KGHSH and LQKENI. With 2 bases removed from V and 1 base from J, the gap between germline ends came to 11 bases. The CDR3 has 15 residues. The CDR3 sequence: CASSPFPGKNTEAFF. Written as DNA, the CDR3 is TGTGCCAGCTCACCATTCCCGGGCAAGAACACTGAAGCTTTCTTT.

In its sample, this clone was seen a few times. The chain joins TRBV2 to TRBJ1-2, with D maybe TRBD1 (6 bases). Germline CDR1 SNHLY, CDR2 FYNNEI. The CDR3 has 12 amino acids. V lost 5 bases and J lost 3, with 7 bases in between. CDR3 in DNA: TGTGCCAGCAGTCGGACAGACTATGGCTACACCTTC. Protein sequence: CASSRTDYGYTF.

This clone has only a few counts. The chain joins TRBV30 to TRBJ1-1, with D unresolved. This CDR3 spans 14 amino acids. V dropped 2 bases and J dropped 4 bases, with 14 bases sitting between them. Germline V gene sequence: CDR1 GTSNPN, CDR2 SVGIG (reference sequence). CDR3 bases: TGTGCCTGGAGTAAGGTGGGAGGTGGCACTGAAGCTTTCTTT. Residues: CAWSKVGGGTEAFF.

This chain joins TRBV4-1 and TRBJ1-5; D ambiguous. Germline CDR1 MGHRA, CDR2 YSYEKL. V was cut by 0 bases and J by 6 bases, with 6 bases left in between. The CDR3 runs to 13 residues. In DNA, the CDR3 is TGCGCCAGCAGCCAAGAAGTATTTCAGCCCCAGCATTTT. Translating gives CASSQEVFQPQHF.

The chain employs TRBV6-6 and TRBJ1-2; D possibly corresponds to TRBD1 (6 bases). Germline-derived CDR1 and CDR2 are MNHNY and SVGAGI (reference sequence). Between the trimmed V and J ends, which lost 5 bases and 1 base, there was a span of 14 bases. This CDR3 has 15 residues. The CDR3 reads CASSPGRGLNYGYTF. The DNA of the CDR3 is TGTGCCAGCAGTCCGGGCAGGGGTCTTAACTATGGCTACACCTTC.

J is TRBJ2-2 and V is TRBV5-1, with D perhaps TRBD1 (6 bases). The CDR3 length is 17 residues. Per the germline V gene, CDR1 is SGHRS and CDR2 is YFSETQ. Trimming shortened V by 6 bases and J by 2 bases, and 20 bases separated the two germline ends. The CDR3 nucleotides read TGCGCCAGCACCACATACACGCCGGGACAAAACACCGGGGAGCTGTTTTTT. This encodes CASTTYTPGQNTGELFF.

The chain couples TRBV19 to TRBJ2-6, with TRBD1 matching over 8 bases. The CDR3 is 18 amino acids. The J segment lost 0 bases and the V segment lost 5 bases, leaving 9 bases of the junction unmatched. Germline CDR1 reads LNHDA; CDR2 reads SQIVND (reference sequence). The CDR3, as DNA: TGTGCCAGTAGTCCCGGGACAGGTTTGGGCTCTGGGGCCAACGTCCTGACTTTC. This translates into CASSPGTGLGSGANVLTF.

This clone was recorded a few times. This rearrangement joins TRBV4-2 to TRBJ1-1; perhaps TRBD1 as D (6 bases). The germline V gene has CDR1 LGHNA and CDR2 YNFKEQ. This CDR3 is built from 15 residues. V gave up 0 bases and J gave up 4 bases, with 12 bases separating them. This chain's CDR3 is CASSQDLAGATEAFF. CDR3 nucleotides: TGTGCCAGCAGCCAAGACCTCGCAGGGGCCACTGAAGCTTTCTTT.